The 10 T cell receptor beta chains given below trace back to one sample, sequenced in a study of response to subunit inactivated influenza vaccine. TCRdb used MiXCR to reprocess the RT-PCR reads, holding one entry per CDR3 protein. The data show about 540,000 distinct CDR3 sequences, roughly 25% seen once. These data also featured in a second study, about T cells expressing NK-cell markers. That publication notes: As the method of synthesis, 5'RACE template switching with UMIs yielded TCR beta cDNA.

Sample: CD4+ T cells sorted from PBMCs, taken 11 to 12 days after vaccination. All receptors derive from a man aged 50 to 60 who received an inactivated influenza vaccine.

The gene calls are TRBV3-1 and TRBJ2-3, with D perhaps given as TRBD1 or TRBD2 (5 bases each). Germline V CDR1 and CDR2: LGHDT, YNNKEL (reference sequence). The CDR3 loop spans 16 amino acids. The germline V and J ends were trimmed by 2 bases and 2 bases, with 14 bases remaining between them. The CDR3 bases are TGTGCCAGCAGCCAACTGTTCACGGGGCACACAGATACGCAGTATTTT. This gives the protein CASSQLFTGHTDTQYF.

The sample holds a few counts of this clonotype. The CDR3 protein is CASNPASGRTGELFF. In nucleotides, the CDR3 is TGTGCCAGCAATCCGGCTTCAGGGCGGACCGGGGAGCTGTTTTTT. The V and J genes are TRBV7-9 and TRBJ2-2; perhaps TRBD1 as D (5 bases). Germline CDR1 is SEHNR and CDR2 is FQNEAQ (reference sequence). This CDR3 contains 15 residues. The V end lost 7 bases, the J end lost 5 bases, and 17 bases lay between the germline ends.

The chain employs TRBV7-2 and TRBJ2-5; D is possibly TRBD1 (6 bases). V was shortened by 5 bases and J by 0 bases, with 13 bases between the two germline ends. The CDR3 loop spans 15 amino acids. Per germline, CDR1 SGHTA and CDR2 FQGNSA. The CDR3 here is CASSPGTTYQETQYF. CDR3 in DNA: TGTGCCAGCAGCCCCGGGACAACGTACCAAGAGACCCAGTACTTC.

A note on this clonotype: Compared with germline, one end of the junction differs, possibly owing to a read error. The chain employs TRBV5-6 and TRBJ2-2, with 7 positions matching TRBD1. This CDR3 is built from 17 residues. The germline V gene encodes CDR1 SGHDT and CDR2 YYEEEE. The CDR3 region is CASSLVGQFFDTGELFF. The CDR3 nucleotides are TGTGCCAGCAGTTTGGTGGGACAGTTTTTCGACACCGGGGAGCTGTTTTTT.

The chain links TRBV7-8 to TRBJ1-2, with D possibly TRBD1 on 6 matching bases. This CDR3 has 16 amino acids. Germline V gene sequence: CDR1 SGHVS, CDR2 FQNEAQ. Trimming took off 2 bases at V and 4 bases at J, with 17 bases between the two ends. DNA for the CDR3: TGTGCCAGCAGCTTAAGGGGGGCCGGAGGGGGCTATGGCTACACCTTC. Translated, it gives CASSLRGAGGGYGYTF.

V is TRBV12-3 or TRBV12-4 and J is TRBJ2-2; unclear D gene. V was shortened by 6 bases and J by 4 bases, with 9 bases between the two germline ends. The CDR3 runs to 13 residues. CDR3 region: CASSPDFTGELFF. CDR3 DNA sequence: TGTGCCAGCAGCCCCGATTTCACCGGGGAGCTGTTTTTT.

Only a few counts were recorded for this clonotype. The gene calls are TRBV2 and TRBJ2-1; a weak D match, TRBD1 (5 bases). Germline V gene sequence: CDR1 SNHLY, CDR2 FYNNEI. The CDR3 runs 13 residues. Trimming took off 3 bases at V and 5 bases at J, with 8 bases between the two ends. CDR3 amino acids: CASSDAGNNEQFF. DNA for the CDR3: TGTGCCAGCAGTGACGCAGGGAACAATGAGCAGTTCTTC. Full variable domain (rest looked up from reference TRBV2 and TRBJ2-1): EPEVTQTPSHQVTQMGQEVILRCVPISNHLYFYWYRQILGQKVEFLVSFYNNEISEKSEIFDDQFSVERPDGSNFTLKIRSTKLEDSAMYFCASSDAGNNEQFFGPGTRLTVL.

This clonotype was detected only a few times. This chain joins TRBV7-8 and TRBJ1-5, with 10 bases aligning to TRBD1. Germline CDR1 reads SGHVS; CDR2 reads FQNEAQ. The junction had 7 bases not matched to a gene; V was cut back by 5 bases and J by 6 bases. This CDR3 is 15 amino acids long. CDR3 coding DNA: TGTGCCAGCAGCCCCCGAGGGACAGGGGTTCAGCCCCAGCATTTT. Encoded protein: CASSPRGTGVQPQHF.

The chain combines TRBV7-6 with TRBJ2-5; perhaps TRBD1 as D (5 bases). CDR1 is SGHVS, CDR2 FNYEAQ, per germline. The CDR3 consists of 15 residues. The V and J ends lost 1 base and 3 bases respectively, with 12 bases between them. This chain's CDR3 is CASSLVPDREETQYF. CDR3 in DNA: TGTGCCAGCAGCTTAGTACCTGACAGAGAAGAGACCCAGTACTTC. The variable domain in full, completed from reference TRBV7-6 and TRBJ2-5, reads GAGVSQSPRYKVTKRGQDVALRCDPISGHVSLYWYRQALGQGPEFLTYFNYEAQQDKSGLPNDRFSAERPEGSISTLTIQRTEQRDSAMYRCASSLVPDREETQYFGPGTRLLVL.

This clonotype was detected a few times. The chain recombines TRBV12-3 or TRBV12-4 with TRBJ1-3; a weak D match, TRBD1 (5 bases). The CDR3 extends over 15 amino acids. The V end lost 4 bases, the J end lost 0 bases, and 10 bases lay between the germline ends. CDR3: CASSSPGGSGNTIYF. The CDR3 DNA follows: TGTGCCAGCAGTTCCCCGGGGGGCTCTGGAAACACCATATATTTT.